This TCR beta chain was captured by sequencing in a study of T-cell reconstitution after alpha-beta-depleted transplantation in children. Study-wide results and caveats: T-cell counts and diversity were attributed mostly to newly produced T cells one year after transplant. The origin of alpha-beta T cells about two months after transplant was reportedly several hundred expanded graft clones.

Preparation of the TCRbeta library was carried out with unique molecular identifiers. TCRdb ran MiXCR on the PCR reads and lists one entry per CDR3 protein. The top ten hold around 9.9% of the sample, which has 300,000 to 400,000 distinct CDR3 sequences, 20% to 30% seen once. V was pared by 2 bases and J by 0 bases, with 9 bases of the junction left unmatched. CDR3 length equals 19 residues. The V gene's germline CDR1 is MNHEY and CDR2 SVGAGI. As regards this clonotype: The target antigen is unknown.

The chain uses TRBV6-5 and TRBJ2-1, with 11 bases identical to TRBD2. The source was PBMCs, mostly from graft donor cells, collected 180 days after TCRalphabeta/CD19-depleted stem cell transplant. The sequence was obtained from a male patient younger than 18 who had a stem cell transplant for acute lymphoblastic leukemia, so the T cells may come from the graft donor. The CDR3 coding sequence is TGTGCCAGCAGTTACCCGTTAGCGGGAGGGCCGAGCTCCTACAATGAGCAGTTCTTC. It encodes CASSYPLAGGPSSYNEQFF.